This TCR beta chain was found in a study of blood T cell repertoires in COVID-19. Looking at the study overall: Samples came from the United States, Italy and Spain, spanning acute and convalescent COVID-19. In each case, the material was cDNA or gDNA derived from T cells, B-cell-depleted T cells, or PBMCs.

Original data processing: Estimates of nucleated cell counts were drawn from the amplification of reference gene primers. Produced via immunoSEQ multiplex PCR; TCRdb's table is partial and in-frame only. Clone size and the V and J calls come from that table; the DNA yielded D and trimming. The sample records fewer than 300,000 clones, roughly 90% being singletons. The CDR3 has 17 amino acids. V shed 4 bases, J shed 4 bases, and the junction held 8 bases outside the gene matches. CDR1 is SGHTS and CDR2 is YDEGEE in the germline V gene. Sample: peripheral blood. The chain uses TRBV5-8 and TRBJ2-2, with 12 bases aligning to TRBD2. The TCR was taken from a man in his 60s who had recovered from COVID-19. CDR3 in amino acids: CASSPRLAGATTGELFF. CDR3 coding DNA: TGTGCCAGCAGCCCGAGACTAGCGGGGGCCACCACCGGGGAGCTGTTTTTT. Combining the CDR3 with reference TRBV5-8 and TRBJ2-2 gives the whole variable domain EAGVTQSPTHLIKTRGQQATLRCSPISGHTSVYWYQQALGLGLQFLLWYDEGEERNRGNFPPRFSGRQFPNYSSELNVNALELEDSALYLCASSPRLAGATTGELFFGEGSRLTVL.